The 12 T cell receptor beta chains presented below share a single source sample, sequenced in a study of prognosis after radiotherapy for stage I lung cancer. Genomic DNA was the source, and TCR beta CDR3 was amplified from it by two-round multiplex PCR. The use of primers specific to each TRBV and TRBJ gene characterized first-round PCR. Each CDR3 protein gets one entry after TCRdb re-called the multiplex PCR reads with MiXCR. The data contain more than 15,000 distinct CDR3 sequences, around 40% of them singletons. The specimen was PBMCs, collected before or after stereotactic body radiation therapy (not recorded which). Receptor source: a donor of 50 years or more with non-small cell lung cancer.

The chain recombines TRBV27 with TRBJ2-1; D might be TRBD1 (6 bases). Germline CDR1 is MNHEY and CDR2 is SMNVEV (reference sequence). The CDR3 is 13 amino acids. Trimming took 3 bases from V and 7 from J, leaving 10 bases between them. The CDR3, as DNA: TGTGCCAGCAGTTTTAGAAGGGGGAATGAGCAGTTCTTC. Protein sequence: CASSFRRGNEQFF.

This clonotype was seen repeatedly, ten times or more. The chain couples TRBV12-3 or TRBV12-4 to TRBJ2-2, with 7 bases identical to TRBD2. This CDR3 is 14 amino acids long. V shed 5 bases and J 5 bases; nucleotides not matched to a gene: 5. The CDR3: CASSGRVVTGELFF. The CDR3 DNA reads TGTGCCAGCAGTGGGAGGGTGGTGACCGGGGAGCTGTTTTTT.

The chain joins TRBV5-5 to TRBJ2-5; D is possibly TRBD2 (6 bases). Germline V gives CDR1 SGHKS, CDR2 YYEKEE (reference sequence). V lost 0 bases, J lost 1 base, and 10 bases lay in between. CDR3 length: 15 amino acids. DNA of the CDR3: TGTGCCAGCAGCTTGGGTACGGGAGTCCAAGAGACCCAGTACTTC. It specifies CASSLGTGVQETQYF.

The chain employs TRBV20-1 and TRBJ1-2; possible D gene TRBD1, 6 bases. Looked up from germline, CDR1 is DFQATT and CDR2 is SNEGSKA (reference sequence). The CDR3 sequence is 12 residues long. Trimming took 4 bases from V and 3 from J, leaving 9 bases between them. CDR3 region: CSANRDYYGYTF. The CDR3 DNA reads TGCAGTGCTAACAGGGATTACTATGGCTACACCTTC.

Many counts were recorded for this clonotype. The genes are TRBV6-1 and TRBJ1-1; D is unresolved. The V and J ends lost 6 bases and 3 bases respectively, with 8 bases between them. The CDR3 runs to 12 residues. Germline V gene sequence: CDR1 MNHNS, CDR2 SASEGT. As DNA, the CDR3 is TGTGCCAGCAGATCAGGTTACACTGAAGCTTTCTTT. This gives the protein CASRSGYTEAFF.

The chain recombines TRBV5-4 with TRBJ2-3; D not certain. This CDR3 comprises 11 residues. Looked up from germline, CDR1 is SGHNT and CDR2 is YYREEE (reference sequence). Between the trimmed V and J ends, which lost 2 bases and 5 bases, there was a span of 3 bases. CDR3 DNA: TGTGCCAGCAGCTTAAGAGATACGCAGTATTTT. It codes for CASSLRDTQYF.

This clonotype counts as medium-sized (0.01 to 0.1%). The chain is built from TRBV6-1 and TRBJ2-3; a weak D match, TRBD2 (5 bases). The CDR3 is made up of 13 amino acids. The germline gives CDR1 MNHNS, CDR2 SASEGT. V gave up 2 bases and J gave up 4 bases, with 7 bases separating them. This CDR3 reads CASSEPGSDTQYF. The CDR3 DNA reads TGTGCCAGCAGTGAACCGGGGTCAGATACGCAGTATTTT.

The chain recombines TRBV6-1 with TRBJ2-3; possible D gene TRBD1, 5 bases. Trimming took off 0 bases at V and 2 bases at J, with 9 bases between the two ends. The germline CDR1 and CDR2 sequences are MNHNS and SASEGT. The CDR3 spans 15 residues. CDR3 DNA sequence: TGTGCCAGCAGTGAAGCCCGACAGCACACAGATACGCAGTATTTT. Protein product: CASSEARQHTDTQYF.

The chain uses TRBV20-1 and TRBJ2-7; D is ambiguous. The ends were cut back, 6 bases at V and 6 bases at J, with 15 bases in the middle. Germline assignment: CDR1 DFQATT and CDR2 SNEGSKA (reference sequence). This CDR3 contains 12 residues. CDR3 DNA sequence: TGCAGTGCGCCCGTGAAAGGTGCCGAGCAGTACTTC. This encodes CSAPVKGAEQYF.

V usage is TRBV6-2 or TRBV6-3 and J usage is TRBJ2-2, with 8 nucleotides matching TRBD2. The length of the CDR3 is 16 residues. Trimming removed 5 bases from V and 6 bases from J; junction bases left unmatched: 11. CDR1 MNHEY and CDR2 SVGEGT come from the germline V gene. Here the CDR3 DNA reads TGTGCCAGCAGTAGAGATAGCGGGAAGGTCGCCGGGGAGCTGTTTTTT. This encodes CASSRDSGKVAGELFF.

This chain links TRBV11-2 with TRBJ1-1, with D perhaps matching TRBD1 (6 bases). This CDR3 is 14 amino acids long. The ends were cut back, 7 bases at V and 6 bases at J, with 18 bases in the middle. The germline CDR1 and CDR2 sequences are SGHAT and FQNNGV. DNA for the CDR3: TGTGCCAGCACCCAAAAAGGGGGAGCGTCTGAAGCTTTCTTT. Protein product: CASTQKGGASEAFF. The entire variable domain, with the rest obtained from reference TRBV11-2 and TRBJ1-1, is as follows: EAGVAQSPRYKIIEKRQSVAFWCNPISGHATLYWYQQILGQGPKLLIQFQNNGVVDDSQLPKDRFSAERLKGVDSTLKIQPAKLEDSAVYLCASTQKGGASEAFFGQGTRLTVV.

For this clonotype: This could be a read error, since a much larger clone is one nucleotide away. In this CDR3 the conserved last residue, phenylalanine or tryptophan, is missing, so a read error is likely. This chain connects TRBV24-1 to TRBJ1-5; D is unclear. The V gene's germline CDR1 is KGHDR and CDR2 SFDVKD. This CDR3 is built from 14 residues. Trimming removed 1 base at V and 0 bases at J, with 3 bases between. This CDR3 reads CATSDFGSNQPQHL. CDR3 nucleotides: TGTGCCACCAGTGATTTCGGTAGCAATCAGCCCCAGCATTTA.